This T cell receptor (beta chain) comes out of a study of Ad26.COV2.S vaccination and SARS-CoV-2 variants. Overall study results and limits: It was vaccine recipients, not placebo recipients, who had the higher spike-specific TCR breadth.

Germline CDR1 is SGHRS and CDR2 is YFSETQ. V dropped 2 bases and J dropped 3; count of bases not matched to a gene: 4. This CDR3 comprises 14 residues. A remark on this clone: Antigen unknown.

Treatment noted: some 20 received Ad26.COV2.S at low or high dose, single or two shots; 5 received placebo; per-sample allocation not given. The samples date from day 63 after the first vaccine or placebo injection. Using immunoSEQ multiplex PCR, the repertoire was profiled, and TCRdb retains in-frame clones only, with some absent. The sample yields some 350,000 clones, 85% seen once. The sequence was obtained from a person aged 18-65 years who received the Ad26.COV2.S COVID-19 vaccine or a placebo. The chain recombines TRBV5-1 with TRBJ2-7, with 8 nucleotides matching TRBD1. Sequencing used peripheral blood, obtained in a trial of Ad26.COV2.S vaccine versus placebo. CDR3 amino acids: CASSFGTGDYEQYF. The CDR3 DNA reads TGCGCCAGCAGCTTCGGGACAGGCGACTACGAGCAGTACTTC.